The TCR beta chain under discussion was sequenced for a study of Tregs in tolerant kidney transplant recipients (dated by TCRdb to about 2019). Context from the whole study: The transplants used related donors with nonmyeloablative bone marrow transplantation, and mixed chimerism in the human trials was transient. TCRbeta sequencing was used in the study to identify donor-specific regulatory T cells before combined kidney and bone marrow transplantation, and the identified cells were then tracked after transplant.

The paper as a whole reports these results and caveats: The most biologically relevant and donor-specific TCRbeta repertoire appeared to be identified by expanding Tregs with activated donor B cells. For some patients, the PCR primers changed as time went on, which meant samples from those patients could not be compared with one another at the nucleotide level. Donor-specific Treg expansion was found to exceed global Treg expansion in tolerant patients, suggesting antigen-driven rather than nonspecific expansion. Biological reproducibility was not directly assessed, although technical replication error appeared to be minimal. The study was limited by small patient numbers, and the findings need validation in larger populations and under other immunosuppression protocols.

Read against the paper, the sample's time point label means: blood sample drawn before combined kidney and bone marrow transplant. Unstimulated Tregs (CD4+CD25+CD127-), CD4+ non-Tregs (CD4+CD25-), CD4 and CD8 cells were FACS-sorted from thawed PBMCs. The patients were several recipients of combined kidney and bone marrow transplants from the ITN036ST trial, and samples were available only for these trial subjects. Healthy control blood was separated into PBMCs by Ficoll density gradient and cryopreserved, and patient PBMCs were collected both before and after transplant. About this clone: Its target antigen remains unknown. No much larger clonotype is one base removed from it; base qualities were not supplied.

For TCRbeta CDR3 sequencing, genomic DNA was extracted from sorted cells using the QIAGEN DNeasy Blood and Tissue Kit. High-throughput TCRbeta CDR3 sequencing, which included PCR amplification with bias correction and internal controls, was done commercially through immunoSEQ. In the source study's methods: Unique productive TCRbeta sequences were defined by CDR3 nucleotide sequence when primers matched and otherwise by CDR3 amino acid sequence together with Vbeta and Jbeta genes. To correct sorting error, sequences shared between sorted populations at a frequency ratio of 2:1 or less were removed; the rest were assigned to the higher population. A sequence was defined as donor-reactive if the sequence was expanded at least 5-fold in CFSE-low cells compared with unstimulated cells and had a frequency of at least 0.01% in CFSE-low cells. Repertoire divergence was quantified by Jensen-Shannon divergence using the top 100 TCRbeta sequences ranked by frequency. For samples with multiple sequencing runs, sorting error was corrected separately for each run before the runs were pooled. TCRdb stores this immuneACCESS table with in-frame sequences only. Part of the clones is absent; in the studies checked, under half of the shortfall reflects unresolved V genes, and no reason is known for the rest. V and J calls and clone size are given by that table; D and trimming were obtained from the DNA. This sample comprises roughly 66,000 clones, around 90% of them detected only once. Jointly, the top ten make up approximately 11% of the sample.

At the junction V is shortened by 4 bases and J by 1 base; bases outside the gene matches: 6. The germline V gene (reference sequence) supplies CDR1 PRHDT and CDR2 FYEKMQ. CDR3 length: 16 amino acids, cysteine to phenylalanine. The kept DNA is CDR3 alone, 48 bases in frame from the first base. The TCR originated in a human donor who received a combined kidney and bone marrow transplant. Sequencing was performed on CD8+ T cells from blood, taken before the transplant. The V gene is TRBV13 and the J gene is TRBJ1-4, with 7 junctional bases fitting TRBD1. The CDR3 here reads CASSSRQGETNEKLFF. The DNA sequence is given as TGTGCCAGCAGCTCTCGACAGGGCGAAACTAATGAAAAACTGTTTTTT.